This T cell receptor (beta chain) was profiled in a study of blood T cell repertoires in COVID-19. The wider study: Both acute and convalescent COVID-19 samples were obtained from the United States, Italy and Spain. From T cells, B-cell-depleted T cells, or PBMCs came the material, which was cDNA or gDNA.

After removal of 5 bases from V and 6 bases from J, the junction contained 6 bases not matched to a gene. The V gene's germline CDR1 is SGHNT and CDR2 YENEEA. The CDR3 totals 14 residues. Participants were aged about 18 to 100 years, lived in 20 to 30 US areas, and enrolled virtually. What the recovered Cohort 3 donors had was two negative PCRs, clearance, or symptom resolution. Method: immunoSEQ multiplex PCR; TCRdb's copy keeps in-frame clones and lacks some. This table holds about 180,000 clones, approximately 80% found once. The sequenced material came from PBMCs or T cells enriched from blood (not recorded which). The chain couples TRBV11-3 to TRBJ2-3; the match to TRBD1 covers 9 bases. This sequence was found in a middle-aged man who had recovered from COVID-19. The CDR3 nucleotides are TGTGCCAGCAGCCCGGGGACAGGGAAGGATACGCAGTATTTT. Protein: CASSPGTGKDTQYF.